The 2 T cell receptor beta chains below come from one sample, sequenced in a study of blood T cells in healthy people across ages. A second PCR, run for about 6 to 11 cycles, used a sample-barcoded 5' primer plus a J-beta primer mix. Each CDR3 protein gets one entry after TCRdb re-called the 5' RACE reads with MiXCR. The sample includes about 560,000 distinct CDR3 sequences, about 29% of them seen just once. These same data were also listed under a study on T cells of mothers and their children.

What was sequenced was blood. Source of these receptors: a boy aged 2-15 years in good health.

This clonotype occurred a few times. This chain's CDR3 is CASSHGRGLINSPYEQYF. DNA of the CDR3: TGTGCCAGCAGCCACGGCAGGGGGCTTATCAATTCTCCTTACGAGCAGTACTTC. The genes are TRBV28 and TRBJ2-7; 8 nucleotides match TRBD1. The CDR3 spans 18 residues. Germline V gives CDR1 MDHEN, CDR2 SYDVKM. V lost 6 bases, J lost 4 bases, and 20 bases stayed unmatched. Based on the CDR3 plus reference TRBV28 and TRBJ2-7, the full variable domain is DVKVTQSSRYLVKRTGEKVFLECVQDMDHENMFWYRQDPGLGLRLIYFSYDVKMKEKGDIPEGYSVSREKKERFSLILESASTNQTSMYLCASSHGRGLINSPYEQYFGPGTRLTVT.

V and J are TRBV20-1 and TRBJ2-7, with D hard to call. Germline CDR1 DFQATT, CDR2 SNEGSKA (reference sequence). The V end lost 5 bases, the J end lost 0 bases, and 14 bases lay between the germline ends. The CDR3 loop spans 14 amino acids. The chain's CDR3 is CSAEDASSSYEQYF. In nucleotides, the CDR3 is TGCAGTGCTGAGGACGCCTCTAGCTCCTACGAGCAGTACTTC.